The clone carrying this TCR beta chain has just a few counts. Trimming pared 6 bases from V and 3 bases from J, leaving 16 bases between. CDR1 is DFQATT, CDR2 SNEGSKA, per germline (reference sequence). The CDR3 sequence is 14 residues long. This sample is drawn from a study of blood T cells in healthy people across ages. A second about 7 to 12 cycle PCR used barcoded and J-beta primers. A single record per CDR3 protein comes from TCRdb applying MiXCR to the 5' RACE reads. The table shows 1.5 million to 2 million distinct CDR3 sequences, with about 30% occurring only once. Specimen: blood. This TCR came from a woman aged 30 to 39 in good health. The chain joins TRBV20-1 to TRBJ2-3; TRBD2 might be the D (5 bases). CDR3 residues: CSAALVIATDTQYF. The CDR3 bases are TGCAGTGCCGCACTAGTTATAGCGACAGATACGCAGTATTTT.